This section outlines one TCR beta chain sequence together with its context. Which antigen it targets is not known. No much larger clone exists at a distance of one base, and base qualities are not known. These data originate in a study of blood T cell repertoires in COVID-19 (dated by TCRdb to the early 2020s). Study-wide context: The collaborator samples originated in the United States, Italy and Spain and spanned the acute and convalescent phases of COVID-19. The prospective study material was composed of cDNA or gDNA derived from T cells, B-cell-depleted T cells, or PBMCs. Deeply sampled blood TCRbeta repertoires from subjects exposed to, actively infected with, or recovered from COVID-19 were included in the dataset. The repertoires were made available in a free public database intended to serve as a resource for research on the immune response to SARS-CoV-2. Samples came from the ongoing ImmuneRACE study (first 160 participants) plus 1,254 subjects from 6 global collaborators. The sample metadata nearly always contained a de-identified subject ID, COVID-19 status, age in years and sex. Where available, HLA class I and class II types were obtained from metadata supplied by the sample provider rather than from assay-based typing. Results the study describes overall, beyond this receptor: The amount of clinical and demographic metadata varied by source and participant and was provided uncurated.

The immunoSEQ Assay, a bias-controlled multiplex PCR, was used to amplify TCRbeta CDR3 regions from genomic DNA. Turning to the authors' computational methods: The number of nucleated cells in each sample was estimated by amplification of reference gene primers within the assay. Sequence reads were collapsed and filtered to measure the absolute abundance of every unique TCRbeta CDR3 rearrangement. Productive Simpson clonality was computed per sample as the square root of Simpson's diversity index over productive rearrangements. This is the immuneACCESS table as TCRdb keeps it, with only in-frame sequences that have V and J called. A part of the clones is gone; compared with another copy, unresolved V genes explain less than half, and the rest is unexplained. That table gives V, J and clone size, and the DNA gave D and trimming. This sample gives tens of thousands of clones in total; about 91% of them show up just once. The leading ten clones occupy roughly 12% of the sample.

The germline V gene encodes CDR1 MNHNS and CDR2 SASEGT. Relative to germline, V is missing 3 bases and J is missing 3 bases, with 6 bases of the junction outside any gene match. Its CDR3 holds 16 amino acids, cysteine through phenylalanine. The kept DNA is CDR3 alone, 48 bases in frame from the first base. The collaborating institutions used their own protocols to collect whole blood in K2EDTA tubes. For TCRbeta analysis, collaborator samples were shipped as frozen whole blood, as isolated PBMCs, or as DNA extracted from either sample type. Recombination connected TRBV6-1 to TRBJ1-5; TRBD1 matches 9 bases in the middle. Material: peripheral blood. The source of this sequence is a man in his 70s with active or convalescent COVID-19. Here the CDR3 is given as CASSDWTGVNNQPQHF. Here is the DNA: TGTGCCAGCAGTGACTGGACAGGGGTCAACAATCAGCCCCAGCATTTT.